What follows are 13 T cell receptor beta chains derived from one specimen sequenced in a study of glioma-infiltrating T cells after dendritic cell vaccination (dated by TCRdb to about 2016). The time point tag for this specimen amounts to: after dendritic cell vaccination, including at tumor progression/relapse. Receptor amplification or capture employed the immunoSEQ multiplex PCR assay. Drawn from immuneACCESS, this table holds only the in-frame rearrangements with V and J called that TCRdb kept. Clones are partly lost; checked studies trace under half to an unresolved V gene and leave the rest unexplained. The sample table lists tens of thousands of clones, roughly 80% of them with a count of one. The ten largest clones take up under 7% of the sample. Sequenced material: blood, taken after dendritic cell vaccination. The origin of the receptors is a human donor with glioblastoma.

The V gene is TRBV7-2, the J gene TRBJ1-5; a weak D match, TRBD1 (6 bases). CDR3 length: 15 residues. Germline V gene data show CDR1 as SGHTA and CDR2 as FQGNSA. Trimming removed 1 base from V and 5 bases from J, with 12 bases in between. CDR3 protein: CASSLGGQADQPQHF. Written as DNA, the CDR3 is TGTGCCAGCAGCTTAGGGGGGCAGGCGGATCAGCCCCAGCATTTT.

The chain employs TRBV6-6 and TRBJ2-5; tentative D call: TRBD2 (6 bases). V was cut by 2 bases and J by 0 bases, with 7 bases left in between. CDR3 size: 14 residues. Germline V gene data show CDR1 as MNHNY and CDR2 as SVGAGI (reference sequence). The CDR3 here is CASSYTGDQETQYF. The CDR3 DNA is TGTGCCAGCAGTTACACGGGGGACCAAGAGACCCAGTACTTC.

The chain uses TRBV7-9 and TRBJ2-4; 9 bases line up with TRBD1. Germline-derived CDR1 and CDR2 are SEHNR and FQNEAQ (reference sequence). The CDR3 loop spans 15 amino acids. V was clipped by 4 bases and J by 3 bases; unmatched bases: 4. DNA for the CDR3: TGTGCCAGCAGCTCCCGGGACAGGGTCAAAAACATTCAGTACTTC. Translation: CASSSRDRVKNIQYF.

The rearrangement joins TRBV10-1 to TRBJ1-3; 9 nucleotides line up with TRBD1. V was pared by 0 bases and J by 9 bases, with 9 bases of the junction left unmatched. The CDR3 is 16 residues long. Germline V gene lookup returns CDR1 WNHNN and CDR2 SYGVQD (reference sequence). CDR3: CASSESKGTGFSTIYF. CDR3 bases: TGCGCCAGCAGTGAGTCGAAGGGGACAGGGTTTTCCACCATATATTTT.

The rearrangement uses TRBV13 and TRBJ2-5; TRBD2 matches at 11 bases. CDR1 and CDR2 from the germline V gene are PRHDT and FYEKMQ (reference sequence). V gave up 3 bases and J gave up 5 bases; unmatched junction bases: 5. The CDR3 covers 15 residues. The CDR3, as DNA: TGTGCCAGCAGCTTTAGCGGGGGGGCCAGTGAGACCCAGTACTTC. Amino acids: CASSFSGGASETQYF. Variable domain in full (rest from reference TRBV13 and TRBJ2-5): AAGVIQSPRHLIKEKRETATLKCYPIPRHDTVYWYQQGPGQDPQFLISFYEKMQSDKGSIPDRFSAQQFSDYHSELNMSSLELGDSALYFCASSFSGGASETQYFGPGTRLLVL.

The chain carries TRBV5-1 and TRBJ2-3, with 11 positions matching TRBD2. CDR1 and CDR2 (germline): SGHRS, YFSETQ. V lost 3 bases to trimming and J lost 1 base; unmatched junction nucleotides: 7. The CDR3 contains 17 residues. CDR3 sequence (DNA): TGCGCCAGCAGCTCCCAACCACTAGCGGGGGGCACAGATACGCAGTATTTT. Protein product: CASSSQPLAGGTDTQYF.

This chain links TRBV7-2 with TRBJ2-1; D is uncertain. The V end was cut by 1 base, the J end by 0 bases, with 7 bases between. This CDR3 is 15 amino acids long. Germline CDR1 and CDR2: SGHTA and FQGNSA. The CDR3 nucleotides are TGTGCCAGCAGCTTAGGACTGAGCTCCTACAATGAGCAGTTCTTC. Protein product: CASSLGLSSYNEQFF.

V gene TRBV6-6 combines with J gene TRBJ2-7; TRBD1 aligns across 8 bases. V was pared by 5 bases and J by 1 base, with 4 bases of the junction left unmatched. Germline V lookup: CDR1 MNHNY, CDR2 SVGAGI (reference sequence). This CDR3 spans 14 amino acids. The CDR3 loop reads CASSRQGTSYEQYF. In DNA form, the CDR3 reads TGTGCCAGCAGTAGACAGGGGACTTCCTACGAGCAGTACTTC.

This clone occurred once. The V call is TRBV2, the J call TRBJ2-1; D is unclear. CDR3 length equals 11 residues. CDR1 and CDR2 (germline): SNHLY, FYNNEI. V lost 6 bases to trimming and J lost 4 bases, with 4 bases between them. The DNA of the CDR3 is TGTGCCAGCAGGACATACAATGAGCAGTTCTTC. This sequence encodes CASRTYNEQFF.

The CDR3 here is CASSYSNLGGETQYF. DNA for the CDR3: TGTGCCAGCAGTTACTCGAACCTAGGGGGTGAGACCCAGTACTTC. J is TRBJ2-7 and V is TRBV6-5, with D perhaps matching TRBD1 (6 bases). With the DNA end fitting TRBJ2-5 better, the J assignment may be wrong. The CDR3 has 15 amino acids. Germline values: CDR1 MNHEY, CDR2 SVGAGI.

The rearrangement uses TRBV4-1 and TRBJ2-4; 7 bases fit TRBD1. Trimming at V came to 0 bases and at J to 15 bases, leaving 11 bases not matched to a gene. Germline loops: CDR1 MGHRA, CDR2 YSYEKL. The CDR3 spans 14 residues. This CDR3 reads CASSQERYGDSPYF. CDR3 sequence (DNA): TGCGCCAGCAGCCAAGAGCGTTATGGGGACAGTCCGTACTTC.

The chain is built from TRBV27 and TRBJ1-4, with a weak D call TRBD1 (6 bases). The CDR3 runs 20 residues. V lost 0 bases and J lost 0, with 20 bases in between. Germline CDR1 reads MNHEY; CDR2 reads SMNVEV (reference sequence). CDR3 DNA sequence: TGTGCCAGCAGTTTATCTAGCGGGGGCCGTCCAATCTCAACTAATGAAAAACTGTTTTTT. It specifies CASSLSSGGRPISTNEKLFF.

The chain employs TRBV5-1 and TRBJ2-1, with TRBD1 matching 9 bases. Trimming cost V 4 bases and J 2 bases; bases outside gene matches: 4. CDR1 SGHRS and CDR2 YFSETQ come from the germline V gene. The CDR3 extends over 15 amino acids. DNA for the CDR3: TGCGCCAGCAGCAGGGACAGGGCAGCCTACAATGAGCAGTTCTTC. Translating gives CASSRDRAAYNEQFF.